These 17 T cell receptor beta chains came from one sample sequenced in a study of spatial heterogeneity in lung cancer. Study outcomes and limitations: Tumoral mutation counts were tracked by counts of expanded intratumoral alpha and beta TCRs.

The time point denotes: sample taken at primary tumor resection. TCRdb passed the 5' RACE reads through MiXCR, listing each CDR3 protein once. In the table there are some 2,000 distinct CDR3 sequences, about 10% of which are singletons. Their recognized antigens are unknown. The sample here was lung tumor tissue, taken at surgery. The source of these receptors is a female donor with early-stage non-small cell lung cancer.

This clonotype is medium-sized in the sample. This chain uses TRBV19 with TRBJ1-5, with 7 positions matching TRBD1. Germline V gives CDR1 LNHDA, CDR2 SQIVND (reference sequence). This CDR3 has 15 amino acids. J gave up 6 bases and V 3 bases, and 8 bases lay outside the gene matches. The CDR3 loop reads CASSITSDRVQPQHF. The CDR3 DNA sequence: TGTGCCAGTAGTATTACTTCCGACAGGGTTCAGCCCCAGCATTTT.

This clonotype qualifies as medium-sized. This chain links TRBV12-3 or TRBV12-4 with TRBJ2-5, with TRBD2 matching 8 bases. The CDR3 is 13 amino acids. CDR3 residues: CASGTSSGETQYF. In DNA, the CDR3 is TGTGCGAGCGGGACTAGTTCGGGAGAGACCCAGTACTTC.

Sample share makes this clonotype medium-sized. The CDR3 DNA follows: TGTGCCAGCAGTTTACCGGGTGGGGATACGCAGTATTTT. It yields the protein CASSLPGGDTQYF. The J gene is TRBJ2-3, the V gene TRBV12-3 or TRBV12-4; no firm D call. V lost 2 bases, J lost 6 bases, and 9 bases lay in between. The CDR3 spans 13 residues.

A few counts support this clonotype. The rearrangement joins TRBV20-1 to TRBJ2-7; 9 positions match TRBD1. The CDR3 runs to 15 residues. The junction had 4 bases not matched to a gene; V was cut back by 1 base and J by 0 bases. The V gene's germline CDR1 is DFQATT and CDR2 SNEGSKA (reference sequence). CDR3 sequence: CSARVGTGSSYEQYF. As DNA, the CDR3 is TGCAGTGCTAGAGTTGGGACAGGGAGCTCCTACGAGCAGTACTTC.

This clonotype is medium-sized within its sample. The chain is built from TRBV19 and TRBJ1-5, with 7 nucleotides matching TRBD1. V gave up 6 bases and J gave up 3 bases; unmatched junction bases: 5. The CDR3 loop spans 14 amino acids. Germline CDR1 and CDR2: LNHDA and SQIVND (reference sequence). This CDR3 reads CASSTGQNNQPQHF. Written as DNA, the CDR3 is TGTGCCAGTAGCACGGGACAGAACAATCAGCCCCAGCATTTT.

This clonotype rates as medium-sized (0.01 to 0.1%). The V gene is TRBV20-1, the J gene TRBJ2-7; either TRBD1 or TRBD2 may supply D (5 bases each). The germline V and J ends were trimmed by 3 bases and 2 bases, with 8 bases remaining between them. The CDR3 sequence is 12 residues long. Germline V lookup: CDR1 DFQATT, CDR2 SNEGSKA (reference sequence). The CDR3 DNA sequence: TGCAGTGCTAGCGGGGACGCCTACGAGCAGTACTTC. Translated: CSASGDAYEQYF.

This clonotype qualifies as medium-sized. The chain employs TRBV10-3 and TRBJ2-7, with 9 bases lining up with TRBD1. CDR3 length: 14 amino acids. Germline V gives CDR1 ENHRY, CDR2 SYGVKD. Unmatched junction bases numbered 2, after V lost 4 bases and J lost 1 base. CDR3 loop: CAISGGTGSYEQYF. The CDR3 coding sequence is TGTGCCATCAGTGGCGGGACAGGGTCCTACGAGCAGTACTTC.

By share of the sample, this clonotype is medium-sized. The chain employs TRBV10-3 and TRBJ1-6; maybe TRBD1 (6 bases). The CDR3 has 14 amino acids. V was trimmed by 6 bases and J by 9 bases, leaving 15 bases between them. Germline CDR1 and CDR2: ENHRY and SYGVKD. The CDR3 loop is CAISPGERGSPLHF. In nucleotides, the CDR3 is TGTGCCATCAGCCCAGGGGAAAGAGGTTCACCCCTCCACTTT.

This clonotype was detected ten times or more. The chain recombines TRBV5-1 with TRBJ2-1, with D possibly matching TRBD1 (5 bases). The CDR3 sequence is 15 residues long. Germline-derived CDR1 and CDR2 are SGHRS and YFSETQ. Trimming pared 1 base from V and 8 bases from J, leaving 16 bases between. CDR3 loop: CASSLTAGLSDEQFF. CDR3 nucleotides: TGCGCCAGCAGCTTGACGGCAGGGTTATCTGATGAGCAGTTCTTC. Full variable domain (rest looked up from reference TRBV5-1 and TRBJ2-1): KAGVTQTPRYLIKTRGQQVTLSCSPISGHRSVSWYQQTPGQGLQFLFEYFSETQRNKGNFPGRFSGRQFSNSRSEMNVSTLELGDSALYLCASSLTAGLSDEQFFGPGTRLTVL.

This clonotype is categorized as medium-sized (0.01 to 0.1%). V gene TRBV21-1 combines with J gene TRBJ1-6; the table's TRBD1 call for D was not verified on the DNA. TRBV21-1 is tagged as a pseudogene. CDR3 length equals 13 residues. This CDR3 is CASTGQGGSPLHF. The DNA for the CDR3 is TGTGCCAGCACGGGACAGGGGGGATCACCCCTCCACTTT.

This clonotype appeared many times. The CDR3 nucleotides read TGCAGCGTTGAGCCCAAAAGGGGGGGTACTGAAGCTTTCTTT. This encodes CSVEPKRGGTEAFF. The J gene is TRBJ1-1, the V gene TRBV29-1; a weak D match, TRBD1 (6 bases). Per germline, CDR1 SQVTM and CDR2 ANQGSEA. CDR3 size: 14 residues. The V and J ends lost 3 bases and 5 bases respectively, with 16 bases between them.

This clonotype is medium-sized within its sample. The J gene is TRBJ2-1, the V gene TRBV12-3 or TRBV12-4, with 10 bases that match TRBD2. The CDR3 totals 15 residues. After removal of 2 bases from V and 5 bases from J, the junction contained 3 bases not matched to a gene. CDR3 sequence: CASSLHSGGNNEQFF. Written as DNA, the CDR3 is TGTGCCAGCAGTTTACATAGCGGGGGGAACAATGAGCAGTTCTTC.

By share, this clonotype counts as medium-sized. V usage is TRBV7-2 and J usage is TRBJ2-7; a possible D gene is TRBD2 (6 bases). With 5 bases removed from V and 3 bases from J, the gap between germline ends came to 14 bases. Germline loops: CDR1 SGHTA, CDR2 FQGNSA. The CDR3 extends over 14 amino acids. The CDR3, as DNA: TGTGCCAGCAGCGTGTCCAGCGGGCTCTACGAGCAGTACTTC. This encodes CASSVSSGLYEQYF.

The chain joins TRBV3-1 to TRBJ2-5; a possible D gene is TRBD1 (6 bases). Germline V gives CDR1 LGHDT, CDR2 YNNKEL (reference sequence). The CDR3 loop spans 17 amino acids. Trimming took off 0 bases at V and 2 bases at J, with 16 bases between the two ends. CDR3 region: CASSQDPGTNIQETQYF. In DNA, the CDR3 is TGTGCCAGCAGCCAAGACCCCGGGACAAACATACAAGAGACCCAGTACTTC.

This clonotype was observed many times. The chain joins TRBV20-1 to TRBJ2-5; a possible D gene is TRBD2 (6 bases). The germline V gene encodes CDR1 DFQATT and CDR2 SNEGSKA (reference sequence). This CDR3 contains 16 residues. V lost 3 bases and J lost 3, with 20 bases in between. CDR3 region: CSASPQLEWGEETQYF. CDR3 nucleotide sequence: TGCAGTGCTAGCCCACAGCTTGAGTGGGGGGAAGAGACCCAGTACTTC.

By sample fraction, this clonotype is medium-sized. The CDR3 sequence is CASSRAGIQYF. The CDR3, as DNA: TGTGCCAGCAGCCGAGCCGGAATTCAGTACTTC. The V call is TRBV3-1, the J call TRBJ2-4, with D hard to call. From germline, CDR1 is LGHDT and CDR2 YNNKEL (reference sequence). The CDR3 runs 11 residues. Trimming took 4 bases from V and 10 from J, leaving 8 bases between them.

By proportion, this clonotype is medium-sized. The CDR3 spells CASSPGPLNTEAFF. The CDR3 nucleotides read TGTGCCAGCAGCCCCGGACCACTGAACACTGAAGCTTTCTTT. V and J are TRBV7-2 and TRBJ1-1; D gene uncertain. V was pared by 5 bases and J by 0 bases, with 10 bases between. Germline V gives CDR1 SGHTA, CDR2 FQGNSA. The length of the CDR3 is 14 residues.